This TCR beta chain originates from a study of T-cell reconstitution after alpha-beta-depleted transplantation in children. Remarks on this clonotype: Its antigen is undetermined.

Losses at the gene ends were 1 base for V and 1 base for J; bases not matched to a gene: 4. Germline lookup yields CDR1 SGHTA and CDR2 FQGNSA. CDR3 size: 17 residues. Points from the study as a whole: Several hundred expanded graft clones reportedly gave rise to the alpha-beta T cells present about two months after transplant. Hyperexpanded clones declined; after one year, newly produced T cells mostly supplied diversity. Some patients' high day-60 TCRbeta diversity was attributed to recipient cells surviving conditioning.

Molecular barcoding with unique molecular identifiers was used for the TCRbeta library. TCRdb ran MiXCR on the PCR reads and lists one entry per CDR3 protein. Of some 190,000 distinct CDR3 sequences in the sample, around 10% are singletons; the top ten hold 13%. Sequenced here: PBMCs, sampled before TCRalphabeta/CD19-depleted stem cell transplant. The chain is built from TRBV7-2 and TRBJ2-5; 12 bases map to TRBD2. This receptor was obtained from a boy younger than 10 with acute myeloid leukemia, due to receive a stem cell transplant. CDR3 residues: CASSLGLAGVTQETQYF. In DNA, the CDR3 is TGTGCCAGCAGCTTAGGACTAGCGGGGGTGACCCAAGAGACCCAGTACTTC.